This T cell receptor beta chain was sequenced during a study of blood T cell repertoires in COVID-19 (dated by TCRdb to the early 2020s). As for the study more broadly: Samples covering the acute and convalescent phases of COVID-19 were provided by collaborators in the United States, Italy and Spain. The material from the prospective study consisted of cDNA or gDNA derived from T cells, B-cell-depleted T cells, or PBMCs. Deeply sampled blood TCRbeta repertoires from subjects exposed to, actively infected with, or recovered from COVID-19 were included in the dataset. The repertoires were made available in a free public database intended to serve as a resource for research on the immune response to SARS-CoV-2. The samples were drawn from two sources: the first 160 participants of the ongoing ImmuneRACE study, and 1,000 to 1,500 subjects contributed by 6 global collaborators. Nearly every sample came with metadata listing a de-identified subject ID, COVID-19 status, age in years and sex. HLA class I and class II types, where available, came from metadata supplied by the sample provider rather than from assay-based typing. What the research found in general, with its limitations: How much clinical and demographic metadata was included differed by source and by participant, and the metadata was provided uncurated.

This clone has just one count. This clone's antigen is unknown. Base qualities are not provided; no much larger clone lies one nucleotide away. The collaborating institutions used their own protocols to collect whole blood in K2EDTA tubes. For TCRbeta analysis, collaborators shipped samples in one of three forms: frozen whole blood, isolated PBMCs, or DNA extracted from either of those sample types. Including cysteine and phenylalanine, the CDR3 has 14 amino acids. The kept DNA is CDR3 alone, 42 bases in frame from the first base. V is trimmed back by 3 bases and J by 9 bases, and the junction contains 5 bases that no gene match accounts for. The germline V gene (reference sequence) gives CDR1 as MNHEY and CDR2 as SMNVEV. TCRbeta CDR3 regions were amplified from genomic DNA using the immunoSEQ Assay, a bias-controlled multiplex PCR. The study's processing was this. Within the assay, amplification of reference gene primers was used to estimate how many nucleated cells each sample contained. Sequence reads were collapsed and filtered to measure the absolute abundance of every unique TCRbeta CDR3 rearrangement. Productive Simpson clonality was computed per sample as the square root of Simpson's diversity index over productive rearrangements. TCRdb holds this immuneACCESS table with in-frame rearrangements only. Some clones are missing; in checked studies, unresolved V genes explain under half, and the rest has no known cause. The DNA was the basis for D and trimming; V, J and clone size are from that table. Within this sample are more than 200,000 clones, with less than 85% of them counted one time only. Of the sample, about 5.3% is held by the ten largest clones.

This sequence was found in a woman older than 75 with active or convalescent COVID-19. Sample: peripheral blood. The sequence joins TRBV27 to TRBJ1-6; TRBD1 agrees with 7 junctional bases. The CDR3 in this case is CASSLEGASSPLHF. Here is the DNA: TGTGCCAGCAGTTTGGAGGGGGCTTCTTCACCCCTCCACTTT.